This paragraph reports one T cell receptor beta chain. Samples underwent the assay at deep level. The repertoire was sequenced with immunoSEQ multiplex PCR; TCRdb's copy has only in-frame clones and lacks some. The table has roughly 2,500,000 clones, approximately 93% seen once. This record comes from a study of shared clonotypes between healthy human individuals. Study details: CD4 naive cells filled three plates per donor, CD4 memory three, CD8 naive two and CD8 memory one.

CDR1 is SGHRS and CDR2 is YFSETQ in the germline V gene. The CDR3 is made up of 16 amino acids. The V gene lost 0 bases and the J gene lost 5 bases, with 18 bases spanning the gap. V usage is TRBV5-1 and J usage is TRBJ2-7; D is perhaps TRBD2 (6 bases). Sequencing input: naive CD4+ T cells from PBMCs. Subset given: CD45RA+ positively selected. This sequence originates from a man between 18 and 29 years old in good health. Some clones in this sample may be carry-over from other donors' samples. CDR3 DNA sequence: TGCGCCAGCAGCTTGGAGGCGCCAGGAGGGGTCGACGAGCAGTACTTC. Translating it yields CASSLEAPGGVDEQYF.